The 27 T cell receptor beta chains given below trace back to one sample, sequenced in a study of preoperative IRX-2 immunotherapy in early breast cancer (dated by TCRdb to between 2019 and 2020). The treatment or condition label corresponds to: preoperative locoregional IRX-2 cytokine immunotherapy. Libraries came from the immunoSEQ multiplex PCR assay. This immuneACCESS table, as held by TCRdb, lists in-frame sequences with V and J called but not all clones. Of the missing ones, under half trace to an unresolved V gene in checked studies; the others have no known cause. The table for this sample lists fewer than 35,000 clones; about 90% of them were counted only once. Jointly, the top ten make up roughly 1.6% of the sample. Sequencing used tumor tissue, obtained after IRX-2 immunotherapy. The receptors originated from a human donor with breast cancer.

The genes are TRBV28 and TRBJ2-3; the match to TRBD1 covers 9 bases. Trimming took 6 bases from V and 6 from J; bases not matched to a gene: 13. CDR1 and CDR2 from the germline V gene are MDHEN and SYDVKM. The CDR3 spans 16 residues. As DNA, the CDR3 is TGTGCCAGCAGCCCTACCGGGACAGGGAGGTGGGATACGCAGTATTTT. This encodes CASSPTGTGRWDTQYF.

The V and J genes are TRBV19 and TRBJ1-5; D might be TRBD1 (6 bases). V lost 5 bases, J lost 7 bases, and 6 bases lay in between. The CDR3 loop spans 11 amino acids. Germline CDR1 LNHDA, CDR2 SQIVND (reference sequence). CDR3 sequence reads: CASSGGQPQHF. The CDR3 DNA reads TGTGCCAGTAGTGGGGGCCAGCCCCAGCATTTT.

The CDR3 nucleotides read TGTGCCAGCACCCGGACTAGCGGTCTGAACGAGCAGTACTTC. Its protein product is CASTRTSGLNEQYF. The gene calls are TRBV6-8 and TRBJ2-7; 10 nucleotides match TRBD2. This CDR3 region has 14 residues. Per the germline V gene, CDR1 is MNHGY and CDR2 is SAAAGT. Germline trimming cut 7 bases from V and 5 bases from J; bases unmatched to any gene: 8.

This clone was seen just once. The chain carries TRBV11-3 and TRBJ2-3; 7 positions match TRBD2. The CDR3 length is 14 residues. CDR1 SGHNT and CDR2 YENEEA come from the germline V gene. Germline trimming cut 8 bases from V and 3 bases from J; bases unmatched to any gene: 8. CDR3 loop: CASGRELLTDTQYF. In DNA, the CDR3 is TGTGCCAGCGGGCGGGAGCTACTGACAGATACGCAGTATTTT.

The CDR3 reads CASSFSRRLGTGVNYGYTF. The CDR3 bases are TGTGCCAGCAGTTTCAGTCGTCGGTTAGGGACAGGGGTAAACTATGGCTACACCTTC. This chain links TRBV28 with TRBJ1-2; TRBD1 agrees at 10 bases. CDR1 is MDHEN, CDR2 SYDVKM, per germline. The CDR3 has 19 residues. V shed 3 bases, J shed 2 bases, and the junction held 15 bases outside the gene matches.

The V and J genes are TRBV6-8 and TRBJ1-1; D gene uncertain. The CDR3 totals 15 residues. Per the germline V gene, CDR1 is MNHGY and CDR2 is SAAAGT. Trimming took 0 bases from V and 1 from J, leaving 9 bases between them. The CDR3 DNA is TGTGCCAGCAGTTACTCGCGGACCGGGAACACTGAAGCTTTCTTT. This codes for CASSYSRTGNTEAFF.

DNA for the CDR3: TGTGCCAGCAGCTTTCGGGCCCTAGCGAGGGCCGGGGAGCTGTTTTTT. Translating it yields CASSFRALARAGELFF. The rearrangement links TRBV11-3 to TRBJ2-2, with D possibly matching TRBD2 (6 bases). CDR3 length equals 16 residues. The germline V gene has CDR1 SGHNT and CDR2 YENEEA. Trimming left V 3 bases short and J 6 bases short, with 17 bases between.

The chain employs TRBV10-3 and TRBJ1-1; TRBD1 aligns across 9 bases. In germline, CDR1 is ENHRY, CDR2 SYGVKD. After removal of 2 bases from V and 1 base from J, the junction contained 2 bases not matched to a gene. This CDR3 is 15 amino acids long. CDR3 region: CAISEPGQGNTEAFF. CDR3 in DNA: TGTGCCATCAGTGAGCCGGGACAGGGGAACACTGAAGCTTTCTTT.

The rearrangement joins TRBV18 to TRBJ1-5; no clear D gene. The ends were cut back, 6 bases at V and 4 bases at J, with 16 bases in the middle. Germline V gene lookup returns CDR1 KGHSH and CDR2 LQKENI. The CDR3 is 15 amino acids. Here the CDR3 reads CASSPGRTDNQPQHF. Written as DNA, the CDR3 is TGTGCCAGCTCCCCCGGTCGGACGGATAATCAGCCCCAGCATTTT.

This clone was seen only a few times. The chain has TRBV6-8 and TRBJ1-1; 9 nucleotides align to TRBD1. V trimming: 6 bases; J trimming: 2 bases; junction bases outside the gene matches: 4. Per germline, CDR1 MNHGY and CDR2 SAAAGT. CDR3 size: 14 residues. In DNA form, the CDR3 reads TGTGCCAGCAGAAGACAGGGGGGAAACACTGAAGCTTTCTTT. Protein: CASRRQGGNTEAFF.

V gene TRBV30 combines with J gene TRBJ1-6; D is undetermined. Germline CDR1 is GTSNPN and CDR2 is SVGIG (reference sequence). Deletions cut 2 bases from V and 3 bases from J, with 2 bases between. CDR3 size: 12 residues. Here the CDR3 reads CAWSLYNSPLHF. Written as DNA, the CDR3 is TGTGCCTGGAGTCTCTATAATTCACCCCTCCACTTT.

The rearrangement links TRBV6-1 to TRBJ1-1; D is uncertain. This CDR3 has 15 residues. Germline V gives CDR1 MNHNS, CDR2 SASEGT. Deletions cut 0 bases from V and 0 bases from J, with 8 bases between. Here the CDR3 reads CASSEARGMNTEAFF. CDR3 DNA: TGTGCCAGCAGTGAAGCTCGGGGTATGAACACTGAAGCTTTCTTT.

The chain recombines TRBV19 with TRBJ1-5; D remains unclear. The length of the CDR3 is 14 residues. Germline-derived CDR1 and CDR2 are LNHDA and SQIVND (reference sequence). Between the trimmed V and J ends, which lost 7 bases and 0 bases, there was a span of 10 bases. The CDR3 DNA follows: TGTGCCAGTAAAGGTACAGTTAGCAATCAGCCCCAGCATTTT. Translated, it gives CASKGTVSNQPQHF.

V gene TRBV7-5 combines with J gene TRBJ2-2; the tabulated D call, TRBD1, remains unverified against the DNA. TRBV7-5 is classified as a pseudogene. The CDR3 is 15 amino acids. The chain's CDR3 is CASSLGARGTGELFF. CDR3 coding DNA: TGTGCCAGCAGCTTAGGGGCCAGGGGCACCGGGGAGCTGTTTTTT.

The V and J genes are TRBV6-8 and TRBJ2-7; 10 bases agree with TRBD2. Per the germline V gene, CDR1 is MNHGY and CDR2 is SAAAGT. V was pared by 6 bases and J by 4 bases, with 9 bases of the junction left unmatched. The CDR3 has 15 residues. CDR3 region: CASRAGLAENYEQYV. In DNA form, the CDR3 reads TGTGCCAGCAGAGCAGGACTAGCGGAGAATTACGAGCAGTACGTC.

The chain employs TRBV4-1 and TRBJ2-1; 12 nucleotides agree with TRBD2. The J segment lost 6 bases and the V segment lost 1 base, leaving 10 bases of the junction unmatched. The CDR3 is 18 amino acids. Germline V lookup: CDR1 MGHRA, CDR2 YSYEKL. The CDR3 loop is CASSQVPLLAGGINEQFF. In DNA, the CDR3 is TGCGCCAGCAGCCAAGTTCCCCTCCTAGCGGGAGGGATCAATGAGCAGTTCTTC.

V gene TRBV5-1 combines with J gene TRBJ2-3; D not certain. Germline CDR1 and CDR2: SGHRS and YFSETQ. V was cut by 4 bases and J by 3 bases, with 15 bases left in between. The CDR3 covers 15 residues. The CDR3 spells CASSRSDGRTDTQYF. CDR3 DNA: TGCGCCAGCAGCCGATCCGACGGGCGGACAGATACGCAGTATTTT.

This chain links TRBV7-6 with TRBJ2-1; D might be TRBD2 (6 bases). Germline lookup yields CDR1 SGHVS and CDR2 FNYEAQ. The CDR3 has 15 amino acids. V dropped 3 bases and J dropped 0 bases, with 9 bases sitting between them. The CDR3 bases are TGTGCCAGCAGCTTCCGGGAGACCTCCTACAATGAGCAGTTCTTC. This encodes CASSFRETSYNEQFF.

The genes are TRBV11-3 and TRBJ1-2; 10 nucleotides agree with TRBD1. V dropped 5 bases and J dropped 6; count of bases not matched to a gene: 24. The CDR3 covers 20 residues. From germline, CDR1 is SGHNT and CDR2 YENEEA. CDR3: CASSPKPLQRTGGIKNGYTF. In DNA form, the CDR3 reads TGTGCCAGCAGCCCGAAACCCTTACAACGGACAGGGGGGATTAAAAATGGCTACACCTTC.

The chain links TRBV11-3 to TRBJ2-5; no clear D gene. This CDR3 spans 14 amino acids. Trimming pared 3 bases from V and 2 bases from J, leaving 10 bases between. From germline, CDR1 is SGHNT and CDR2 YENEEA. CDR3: CASSFSIGQETQYF. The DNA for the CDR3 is TGTGCCAGCAGCTTTAGTATCGGACAAGAGACCCAGTACTTC. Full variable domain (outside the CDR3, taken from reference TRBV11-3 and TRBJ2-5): EAGVVQSPRYKIIEKKQPVAFWCNPISGHNTLYWYLQNLGQGPELLIRYENEEAVDDSQLPKDRFSAERLKGVDSTLKIQPAELGDSAVYLCASSFSIGQETQYFGPGTRLLVL.

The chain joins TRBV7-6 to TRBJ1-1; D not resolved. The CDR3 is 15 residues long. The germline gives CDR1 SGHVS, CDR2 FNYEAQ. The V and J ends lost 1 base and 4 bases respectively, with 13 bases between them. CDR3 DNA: TGTGCCAGCAGCTTAGAGTCCGGGTTGAGCACTGAAGCTTTCTTT. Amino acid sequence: CASSLESGLSTEAFF.

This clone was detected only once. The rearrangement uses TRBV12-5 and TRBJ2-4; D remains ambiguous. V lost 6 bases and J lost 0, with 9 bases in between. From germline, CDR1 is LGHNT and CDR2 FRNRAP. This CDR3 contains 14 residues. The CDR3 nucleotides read TGTGCTAGTGGGATGGGCTCAGCCAAAAACATTCAGTACTTC. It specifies CASGMGSAKNIQYF.

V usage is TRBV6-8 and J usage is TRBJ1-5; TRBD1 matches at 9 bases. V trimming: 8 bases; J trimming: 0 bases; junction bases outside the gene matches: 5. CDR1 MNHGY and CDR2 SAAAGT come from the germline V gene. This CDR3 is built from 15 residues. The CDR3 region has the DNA TGTGCCAGCTGGGGACAGGGACATAGCAATCAGCCCCAGCATTTT. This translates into CASWGQGHSNQPQHF.

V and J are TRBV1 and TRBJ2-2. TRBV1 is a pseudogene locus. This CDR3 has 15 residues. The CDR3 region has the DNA TGCGCCAGCAGCCAGTCAGTTAAGGGTTCCGGGGAGCTGTTTTTT. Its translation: CASSQSVKGSGELFF.

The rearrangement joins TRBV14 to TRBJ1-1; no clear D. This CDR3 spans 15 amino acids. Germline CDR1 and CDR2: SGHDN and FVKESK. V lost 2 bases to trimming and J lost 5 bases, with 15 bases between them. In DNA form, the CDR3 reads TGTGCCAGCAGCCAAATGGAGGGTATCGTGACTGAAGCTTTCTTT. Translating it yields CASSQMEGIVTEAFF.

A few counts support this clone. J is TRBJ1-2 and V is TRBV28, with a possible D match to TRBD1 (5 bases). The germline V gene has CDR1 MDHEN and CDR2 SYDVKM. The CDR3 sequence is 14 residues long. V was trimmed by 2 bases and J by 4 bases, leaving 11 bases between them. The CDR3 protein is CASSLVQGGYGYTF. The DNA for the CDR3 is TGTGCCAGCAGTTTAGTCCAGGGTGGCTATGGCTACACCTTC.

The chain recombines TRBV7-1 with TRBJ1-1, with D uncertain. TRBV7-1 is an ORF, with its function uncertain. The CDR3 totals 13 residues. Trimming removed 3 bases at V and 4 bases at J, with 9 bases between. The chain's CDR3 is CASSSGVPTEAFF. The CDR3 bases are TGTGCCAGCAGCTCTGGAGTCCCCACTGAAGCTTTCTTT.